The rows below give T cell receptor beta chains drawn from one sample of a study of blood T cell repertoires in COVID-19. Generated by immunoSEQ multiplex PCR, the TCRdb table keeps only in-frame clones and is missing some. This sample carries about 210,000 clones, about four fifths of them seen once, and the ten largest clones take 6.9%. Sequenced: peripheral blood. The receptors here all came from a man between 60 and 70 years old with acute or convalescent COVID-19. The conserved cysteine and the conserved F or W are not part of the CDR3 here. Each record gives: D gene, J gene, V gene, CDR3 protein. D genes are given only for firm matches.

d_call: TRBD1
j_call: TRBJ2-1
v_call: TRBV5-1
cdr3_aa: ASSLAGGADNEQF

d_call: TRBD1
j_call: TRBJ1-6
v_call: TRBV11-1
cdr3_aa: ASSGTVRNSPLH

d_call: -
j_call: TRBJ2-1
v_call: TRBV6-5
cdr3_aa: ASFAPRSAYNEQF

d_call: -
j_call: TRBJ1-1
v_call: TRBV29-1
cdr3_aa: SVEPVPPLPTEAF

d_call: -
j_call: TRBJ2-1
v_call: TRBV7-3
cdr3_aa: ASSLGRGGPANEQF

d_call: -
j_call: TRBJ1-6
v_call: TRBV4-1
cdr3_aa: ASSQEDARSGDSPLH

d_call: TRBD2
j_call: TRBJ2-5
v_call: TRBV6-6
cdr3_aa: ASSNGREETQY

d_call: -
j_call: TRBJ1-1
v_call: TRBV5-6
cdr3_aa: ASSYDRNTEAF

d_call: -
j_call: TRBJ1-1
v_call: TRBV6-6
cdr3_aa: ASSMGQNTEAF

d_call: TRBD2
j_call: TRBJ2-1
v_call: TRBV28
cdr3_aa: ASSLLSSGRGNEQF

d_call: TRBD1
j_call: TRBJ1-1
v_call: TRBV19
cdr3_aa: ASSRQGGNTEAF

d_call: -
j_call: TRBJ1-1
v_call: TRBV9
cdr3_aa: ASSSGGAEAF

d_call: -
j_call: TRBJ2-7
v_call: TRBV20-1
cdr3_aa: SASGGGATYEQY

d_call: -
j_call: TRBJ1-5
v_call: TRBV6-5
cdr3_aa: ASSYGAGKPQH

d_call: TRBD1
j_call: TRBJ1-5
v_call: TRBV4-2
cdr3_aa: ASSQDWGQNQPQH

d_call: TRBD1
j_call: TRBJ1-2
v_call: TRBV19
cdr3_aa: ASSIRTGTTRANYGYT

d_call: TRBD2
j_call: TRBJ2-4
v_call: TRBV4-1
cdr3_aa: ASSQVDRGLAGGFYIQY

d_call: TRBD1
j_call: TRBJ1-1
v_call: TRBV19
cdr3_aa: ASSVHRDRRNTEAF

d_call: -
j_call: TRBJ1-1
v_call: TRBV4-1
cdr3_aa: ASSPSGGRSLNTEAF

d_call: TRBD1
j_call: TRBJ1-1
v_call: TRBV24-1
cdr3_aa: ATSDFGPDDRGNTEAF

d_call: TRBD2
j_call: TRBJ2-1
v_call: TRBV7-3
cdr3_aa: ASSSIPGTSGSRNEQF

d_call: -
j_call: TRBJ1-3
v_call: TRBV19
cdr3_aa: ASSSPGDYSGNTIY

d_call: -
j_call: TRBJ1-1
v_call: TRBV7-9
cdr3_aa: ASSLARGGGTEAF

d_call: -
j_call: TRBJ1-2
v_call: TRBV6-2/TRBV6-3
cdr3_aa: ASSYSFRIRRAFDPGYT

d_call: TRBD1
j_call: TRBJ1-2
v_call: TRBV24-1
cdr3_aa: ATSDPGQGPPYGYT

d_call: TRBD2
j_call: TRBJ2-7
v_call: TRBV7-2
cdr3_aa: ASSRVLAGAYEQY

d_call: -
j_call: TRBJ2-2
v_call: TRBV21-1
cdr3_aa: ASSKEQGNTGELF

d_call: TRBD1
j_call: TRBJ1-2
v_call: TRBV11-2
cdr3_aa: ASSLVRGPYGYT

d_call: TRBD1
j_call: TRBJ1-1
v_call: TRBV7-9
cdr3_aa: ASSLDRVRHTEAF

d_call: TRBD1
j_call: TRBJ1-5
v_call: TRBV4-2
cdr3_aa: ASSQAEVTGPGQPQH

d_call: TRBD2
j_call: TRBJ2-1
v_call: TRBV4-1
cdr3_aa: ASSHPSGYNEQF

d_call: -
j_call: TRBJ1-2
v_call: TRBV6-1
cdr3_aa: ASSEGLAPNYGYT

d_call: -
j_call: TRBJ1-6
v_call: TRBV30
cdr3_aa: AWSAVRIDNSPLH

d_call: -
j_call: TRBJ1-6
v_call: TRBV9
cdr3_aa: ASSPGEGLRSPLH

d_call: -
j_call: TRBJ2-1
v_call: TRBV16
cdr3_aa: ASSQLGGLKF

d_call: -
j_call: TRBJ2-5
v_call: TRBV9
cdr3_aa: ASSVGTVKETQY

d_call: -
j_call: TRBJ2-3
v_call: TRBV6-8
cdr3_aa: ASSWCGGTDTQY

d_call: -
j_call: TRBJ1-2
v_call: TRBV5-6
cdr3_aa: ASSLTGGIYGYT

d_call: -
j_call: TRBJ2-7
v_call: TRBV5-1
cdr3_aa: ASSLAVGASSYEQY

d_call: TRBD2
j_call: TRBJ2-2
v_call: TRBV5-1
cdr3_aa: ASSLERRELYRELF

d_call: TRBD1
j_call: TRBJ1-1
v_call: TRBV7-9
cdr3_aa: ASSLGGVEAF

d_call: TRBD1
j_call: TRBJ1-1
v_call: TRBV6-5
cdr3_aa: ASSYPGTGAF

d_call: TRBD1
j_call: TRBJ1-1
v_call: TRBV9
cdr3_aa: ASTGQASNTEAF

d_call: -
j_call: TRBJ2-1
v_call: TRBV2
cdr3_aa: ASSGPAGGSYNEQF